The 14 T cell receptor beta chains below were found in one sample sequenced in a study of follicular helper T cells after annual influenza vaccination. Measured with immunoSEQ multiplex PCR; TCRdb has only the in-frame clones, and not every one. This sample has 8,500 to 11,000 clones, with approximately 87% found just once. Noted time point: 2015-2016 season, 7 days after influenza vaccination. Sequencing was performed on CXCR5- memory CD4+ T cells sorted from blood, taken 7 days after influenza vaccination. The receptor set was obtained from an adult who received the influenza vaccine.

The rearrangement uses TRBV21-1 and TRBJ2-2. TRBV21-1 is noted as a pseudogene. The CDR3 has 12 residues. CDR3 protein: CASSKATGELFF. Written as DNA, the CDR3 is TGTGCCAGCAGCAAAGCGACCGGGGAGCTGTTTTTT.

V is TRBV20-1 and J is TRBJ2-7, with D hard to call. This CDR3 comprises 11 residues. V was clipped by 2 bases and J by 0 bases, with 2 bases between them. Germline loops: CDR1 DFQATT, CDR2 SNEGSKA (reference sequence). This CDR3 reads CSARFSYEQYF. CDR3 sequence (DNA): TGCAGTGCTAGATTCTCCTACGAGCAGTACTTC.

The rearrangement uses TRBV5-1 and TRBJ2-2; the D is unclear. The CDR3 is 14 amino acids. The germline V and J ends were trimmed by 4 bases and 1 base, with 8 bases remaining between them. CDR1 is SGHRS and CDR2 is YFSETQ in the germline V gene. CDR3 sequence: CASSPIQNTGELFF. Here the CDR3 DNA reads TGCGCCAGCAGCCCGATACAGAACACCGGGGAGCTGTTTTTT.

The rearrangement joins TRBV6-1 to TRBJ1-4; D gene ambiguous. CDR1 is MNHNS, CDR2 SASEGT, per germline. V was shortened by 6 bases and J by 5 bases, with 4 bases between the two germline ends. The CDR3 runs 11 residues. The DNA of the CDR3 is TGTGCCAGCAGGCTAAATGAAAAACTGTTTTTT. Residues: CASRLNEKLFF.

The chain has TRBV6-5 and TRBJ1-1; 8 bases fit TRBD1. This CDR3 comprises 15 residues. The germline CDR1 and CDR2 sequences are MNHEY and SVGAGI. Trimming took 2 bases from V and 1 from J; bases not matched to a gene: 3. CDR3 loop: CASSYEDRANTEAFF. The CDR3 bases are TGTGCCAGCAGTTACGAGGACAGGGCGAACACTGAAGCTTTCTTT.

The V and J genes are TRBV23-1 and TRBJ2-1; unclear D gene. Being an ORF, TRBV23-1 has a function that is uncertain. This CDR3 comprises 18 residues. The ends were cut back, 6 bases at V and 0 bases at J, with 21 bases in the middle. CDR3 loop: CASSQGSGPVSSYNEQFF. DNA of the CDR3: TGCGCCAGCAGCCAAGGGTCGGGTCCAGTAAGCTCCTACAATGAGCAGTTCTTC.

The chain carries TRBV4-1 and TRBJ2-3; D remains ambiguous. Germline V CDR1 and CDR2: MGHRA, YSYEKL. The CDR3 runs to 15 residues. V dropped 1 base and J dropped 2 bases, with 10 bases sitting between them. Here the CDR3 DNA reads TGCGCCAGCAGCCAAGTTGGGCTGAACACAGATACGCAGTATTTT. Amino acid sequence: CASSQVGLNTDTQYF.

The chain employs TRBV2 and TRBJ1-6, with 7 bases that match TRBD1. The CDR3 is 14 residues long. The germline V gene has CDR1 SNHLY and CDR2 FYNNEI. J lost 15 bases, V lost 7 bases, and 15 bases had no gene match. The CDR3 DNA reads TGTGCCAGCAAACCCCCCTGGCGACAGGGATACCTCCACTTT. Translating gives CASKPPWRQGYLHF.

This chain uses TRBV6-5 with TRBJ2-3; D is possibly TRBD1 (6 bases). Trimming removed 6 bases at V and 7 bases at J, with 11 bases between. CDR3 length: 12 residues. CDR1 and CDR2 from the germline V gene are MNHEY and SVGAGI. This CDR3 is CASRSQGNTQYF. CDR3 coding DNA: TGTGCCAGCAGATCACAGGGCAATACGCAGTATTTT.

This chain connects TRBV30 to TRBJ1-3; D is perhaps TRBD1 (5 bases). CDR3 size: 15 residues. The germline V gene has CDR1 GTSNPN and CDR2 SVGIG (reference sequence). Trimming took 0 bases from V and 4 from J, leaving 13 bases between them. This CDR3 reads CAWSVLSGSGNTIYF. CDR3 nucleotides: TGTGCCTGGAGTGTACTGTCAGGGTCCGGAAACACCATATATTTT.

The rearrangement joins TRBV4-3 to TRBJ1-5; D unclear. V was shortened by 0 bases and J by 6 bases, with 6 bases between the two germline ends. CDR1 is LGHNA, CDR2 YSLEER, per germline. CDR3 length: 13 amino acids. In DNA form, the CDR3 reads TGCGCCAGCAGCCAAGACCGGGTTCAGCCCCAGCATTTT. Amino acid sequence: CASSQDRVQPQHF.

CDR3 bases: TGTGCCAGCAGGGGCAGTAACTATGGCTACACCTTC. This sequence encodes CASRGSNYGYTF. The chain couples TRBV2 to TRBJ1-2; D gene unclear. CDR1 is SNHLY, CDR2 FYNNEI, per germline. Deletions cut 6 bases from V and 1 base from J, with 6 bases between. This CDR3 spans 12 amino acids. The complete variable domain, with remaining parts taken from reference TRBV2 and TRBJ1-2, reads EPEVTQTPSHQVTQMGQEVILRCVPISNHLYFYWYRQILGQKVEFLVSFYNNEISEKSEIFDDQFSVERPDGSNFTLKIRSTKLEDSAMYFCASRGSNYGYTFGSGTRLTVV.

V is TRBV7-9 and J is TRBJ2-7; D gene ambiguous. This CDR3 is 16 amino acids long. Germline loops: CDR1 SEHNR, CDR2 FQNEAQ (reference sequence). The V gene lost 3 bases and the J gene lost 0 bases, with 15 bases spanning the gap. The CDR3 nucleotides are TGTGCCAGCAGCTTCGGTGACCAAAGGAGCTCCTACGAGCAGTACTTC. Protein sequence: CASSFGDQRSSYEQYF.

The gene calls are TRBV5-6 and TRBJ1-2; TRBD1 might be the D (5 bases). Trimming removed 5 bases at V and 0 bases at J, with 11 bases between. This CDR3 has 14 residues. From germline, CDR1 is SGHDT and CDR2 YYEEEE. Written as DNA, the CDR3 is TGTGCCAGCAGGTTAAGGGGCACTAACTATGGCTACACCTTC. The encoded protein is CASRLRGTNYGYTF.